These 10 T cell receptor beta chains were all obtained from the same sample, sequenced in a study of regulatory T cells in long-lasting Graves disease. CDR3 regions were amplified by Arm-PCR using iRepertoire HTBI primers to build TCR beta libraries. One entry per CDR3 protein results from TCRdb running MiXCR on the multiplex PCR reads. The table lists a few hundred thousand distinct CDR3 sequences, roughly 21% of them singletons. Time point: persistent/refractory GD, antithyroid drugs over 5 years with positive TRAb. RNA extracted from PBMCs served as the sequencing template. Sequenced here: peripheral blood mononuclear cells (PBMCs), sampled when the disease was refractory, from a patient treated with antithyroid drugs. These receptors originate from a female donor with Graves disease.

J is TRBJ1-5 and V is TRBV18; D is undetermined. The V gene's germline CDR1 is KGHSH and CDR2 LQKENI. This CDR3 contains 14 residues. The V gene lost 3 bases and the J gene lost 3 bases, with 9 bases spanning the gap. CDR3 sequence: CASSPTDTNQPQHF. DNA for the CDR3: TGTGCCAGCTCACCGACTGATACCAATCAGCCCCAGCATTTT.

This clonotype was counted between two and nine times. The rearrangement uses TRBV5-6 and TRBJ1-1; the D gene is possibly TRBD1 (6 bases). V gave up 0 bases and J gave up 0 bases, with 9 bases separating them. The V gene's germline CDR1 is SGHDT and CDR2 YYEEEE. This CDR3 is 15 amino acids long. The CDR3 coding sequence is TGTGCCAGCAGCTTGGAGGGACAACTGAACACTGAAGCTTTCTTT. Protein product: CASSLEGQLNTEAFF.

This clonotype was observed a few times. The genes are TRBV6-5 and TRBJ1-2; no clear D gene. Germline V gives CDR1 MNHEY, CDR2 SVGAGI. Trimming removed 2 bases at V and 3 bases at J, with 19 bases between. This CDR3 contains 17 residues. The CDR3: CASSYAARLPPYYGYTF. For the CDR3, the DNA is TGTGCCAGCAGTTACGCGGCCCGGCTTCCACCCTACTATGGCTACACCTTC.

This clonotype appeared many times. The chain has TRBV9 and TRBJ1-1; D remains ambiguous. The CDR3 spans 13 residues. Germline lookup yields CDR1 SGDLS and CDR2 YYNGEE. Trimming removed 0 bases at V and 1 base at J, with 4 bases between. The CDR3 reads CASSVAPNTEAFF. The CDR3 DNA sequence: TGTGCCAGCAGCGTAGCACCGAACACTGAAGCTTTCTTT.

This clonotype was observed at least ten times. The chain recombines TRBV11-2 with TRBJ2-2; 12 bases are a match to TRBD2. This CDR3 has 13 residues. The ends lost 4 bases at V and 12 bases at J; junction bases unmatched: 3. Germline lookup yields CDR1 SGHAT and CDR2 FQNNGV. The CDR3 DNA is TGTGCCAGCAGCTCCACTAGCGGGGGGAAGCTGTTTTTT. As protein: CASSSTSGGKLFF.

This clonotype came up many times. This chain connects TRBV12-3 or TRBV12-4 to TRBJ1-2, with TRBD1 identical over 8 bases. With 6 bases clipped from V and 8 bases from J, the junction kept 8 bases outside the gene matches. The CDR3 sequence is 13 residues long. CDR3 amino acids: CASSYGQGSGYTF. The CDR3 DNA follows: TGTGCCAGCAGCTATGGACAGGGAAGCGGCTACACCTTC.

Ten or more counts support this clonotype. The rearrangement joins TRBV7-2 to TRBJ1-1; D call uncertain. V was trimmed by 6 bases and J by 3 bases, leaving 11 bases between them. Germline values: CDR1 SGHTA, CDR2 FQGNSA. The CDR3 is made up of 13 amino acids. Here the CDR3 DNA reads TGTGCCAGCAGTAAAGGAGAATACACTGAAGCTTTCTTT. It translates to CASSKGEYTEAFF.

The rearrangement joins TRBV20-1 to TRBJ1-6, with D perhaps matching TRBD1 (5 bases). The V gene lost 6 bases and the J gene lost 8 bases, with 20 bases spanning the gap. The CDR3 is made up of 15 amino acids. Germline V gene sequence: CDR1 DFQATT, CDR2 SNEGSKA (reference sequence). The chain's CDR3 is CSAGGTGFKDSPLHF. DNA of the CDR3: TGCAGTGCCGGAGGGACGGGGTTTAAGGATTCACCCCTCCACTTT.

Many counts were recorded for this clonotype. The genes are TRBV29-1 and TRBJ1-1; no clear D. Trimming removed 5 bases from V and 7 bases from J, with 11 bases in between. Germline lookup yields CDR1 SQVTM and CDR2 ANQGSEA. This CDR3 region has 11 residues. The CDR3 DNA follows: TGCAGCGTTTCGCAGCCGGGTGAAGCTTTCTTT. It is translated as CSVSQPGEAFF. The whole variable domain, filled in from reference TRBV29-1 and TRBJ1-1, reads SAVISQKPSRDICQRGTSLTIQCQVDSQVTMMFWYRQQPGQSLTLIATANQGSEATYESGFVIDKFPISRPNLTFSTLTVSNMSPEDSSIYLCSVSQPGEAFFGQGTRLTVV.

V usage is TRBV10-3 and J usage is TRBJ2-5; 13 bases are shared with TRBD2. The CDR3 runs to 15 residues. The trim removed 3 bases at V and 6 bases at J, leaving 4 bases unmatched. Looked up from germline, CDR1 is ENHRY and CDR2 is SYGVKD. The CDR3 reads CAISDWTSGGKTQYF. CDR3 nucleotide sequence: TGTGCCATCAGTGATTGGACTAGCGGGGGTAAGACCCAGTACTTC.